A single sample gave rise to the 28 T cell receptor beta chains below, sequenced in a study of blood T cell repertoires in COVID-19. Repertoires were generated with immunoSEQ multiplex PCR, while TCRdb's copy carries only in-frame clones and drops some. The table records about 89,000 clones, approximately 88% of them present only once. Sequenced input: peripheral blood. All receptors come from a man aged 60 to 69 with acute or convalescent COVID-19.

The chain employs TRBV18 and TRBJ1-5, with TRBD1 as a possible D gene (5 bases). V lost 10 bases to trimming and J lost 4 bases, with 8 bases between them. Germline CDR1 KGHSH, CDR2 LQKENI. The CDR3 extends over 11 amino acids. The CDR3 sequence: CAIHRNQPQHF. In nucleotides, the CDR3 is TGTGCCATCCACAGGAATCAGCCCCAGCATTTT.

The chain has TRBV29-1 and TRBJ1-1, with D perhaps TRBD1 (5 bases). Germline CDR1 reads SQVTM; CDR2 reads ANQGSEA. The CDR3 is made up of 15 amino acids. Trimming cost V 6 bases and J 2 bases, with 19 bases left between them. As DNA, the CDR3 is TGCAGCGTCCGACCCAGGGTTGGTGTTAACACTGAAGCTTTCTTT. Its translation is CSVRPRVGVNTEAFF.

A single count supports this clone. The chain uses TRBV19 and TRBJ2-5; D is perhaps TRBD1 (6 bases). CDR3 length equals 15 residues. Trimming took off 5 bases at V and 1 base at J, with 14 bases between the two ends. Germline-derived CDR1 and CDR2 are LNHDA and SQIVND (reference sequence). In DNA, the CDR3 is TGTGCCAGTAGTCCCCGGGACAATGTCCAAGAGACCCAGTACTTC. Translating it yields CASSPRDNVQETQYF.

The chain couples TRBV5-4 to TRBJ2-1; 13 bases align to TRBD2. Germline assignment: CDR1 SGHNT and CDR2 YYREEE (reference sequence). This CDR3 has 16 amino acids. V trimming: 5 bases; J trimming: 7 bases; junction bases outside the gene matches: 9. The CDR3 region is CASSRAGTSGMNEQFF. In DNA, the CDR3 is TGTGCCAGCAGTCGTGCCGGGACTAGCGGGATGAATGAGCAGTTCTTC.

J is TRBJ1-3 and V is TRBV5-1; TRBD1 matches at 7 bases. This CDR3 comprises 16 residues. Looked up from germline, CDR1 is SGHRS and CDR2 is YFSETQ. The ends lost 0 bases at V and 2 bases at J; junction bases unmatched: 5. The CDR3 bases are TGCGCCAGCAGCTTGGAGGGGGCAGGCACTGGAAACACCATATATTTT. It codes for CASSLEGAGTGNTIYF.

The chain combines TRBV7-8 with TRBJ2-3, with 7 bases matching TRBD2. The CDR3 length is 16 residues. Germline CDR1 and CDR2: SGHVS and FQNEAQ. With V trimmed by 1 base and J by 0 bases, 4 bases remained unmatched. The CDR3 sequence is CASSLVSGLSTDTQYF. The DNA for the CDR3 is TGTGCCAGCAGCTTAGTTAGCGGGCTTAGCACAGATACGCAGTATTTT. Full variable domain (outside the CDR3, taken from reference TRBV7-8 and TRBJ2-3): GAGVSQSPRYKVAKRGQDVALRCDPISGHVSLFWYQQALGQGPEFLTYFQNEAQLDKSGLPSDRFFAERPEGSVSTLKIQRTQQEDSAVYLCASSLVSGLSTDTQYFGPGTRLTVL.

The chain joins TRBV5-1 to TRBJ2-3, with D perhaps TRBD2 (6 bases). The germline V gene has CDR1 SGHRS and CDR2 YFSETQ. Trimming shortened V by 0 bases and J by 3 bases, and 20 bases separated the two germline ends. CDR3 length: 18 residues. The CDR3 DNA reads as TGCGCCAGCAGCTTGGGACTAGTCGGGGCATTTAGTACAGATACGCAGTATTTT. It yields the protein CASSLGLVGAFSTDTQYF.

The chain combines TRBV6-5 with TRBJ1-3; D call uncertain. Trimming cost V 6 bases and J 0 bases, with 12 bases left between them. This CDR3 region has 15 residues. The germline V gene encodes CDR1 MNHEY and CDR2 SVGAGI. CDR3 nucleotides: TGTGCCAGCAGACTGGGGAGAAGCTCTGGAAACACCATATATTTT. This encodes CASRLGRSSGNTIYF.

The rearrangement joins TRBV7-6 to TRBJ1-1, with D uncertain. Trimming took 6 bases from V and 11 from J, leaving 7 bases between them. CDR3 length equals 9 residues. CDR1 and CDR2 from the germline V gene are SGHVS and FNYEAQ. CDR3: CASRKRAFF. CDR3 DNA: TGTGCCAGCAGAAAGAGGGCTTTCTTT.

The rearrangement links TRBV10-3 to TRBJ2-7, with 8 bases lining up with TRBD1. The CDR3 contains 13 residues. Trimming cost V 6 bases and J 5 bases; bases outside gene matches: 6. CDR1 and CDR2 from the germline V gene are ENHRY and SYGVKD. The chain's CDR3 is CAISRTGSNEQYF. The CDR3 DNA follows: TGTGCCATCAGCAGGACAGGGTCTAACGAGCAGTACTTC.

V and J are TRBV24-1 and TRBJ1-5, with D tentatively TRBD1 (6 bases). This CDR3 region has 14 residues. The V gene's germline CDR1 is KGHDR and CDR2 SFDVKD. V dropped 9 bases and J dropped 2 bases, with 13 bases sitting between them. The CDR3 bases are TGTGCCACCGGGGGCAGGGGTGGCAATCAGCCCCAGCATTTT. The encoded protein is CATGGRGGNQPQHF.

The rearrangement uses TRBV19 and TRBJ2-1; TRBD1 is a possible D gene (5 bases). The CDR3 runs 13 residues. Trimming took 2 bases from V and 7 from J, leaving 9 bases between them. Germline assignment: CDR1 LNHDA and CDR2 SQIVND (reference sequence). The CDR3 nucleotides are TGTGCCAGTAGTATACAGGGCGTAAATGAGCAGTTCTTC. Translation gives CASSIQGVNEQFF.

A remark on this clone: The sample carries other DNA sequences with the same CDR3. V gene TRBV6-6 combines with J gene TRBJ2-7; 9 nucleotides agree with TRBD2. Unmatched junction bases numbered 8, after V lost 2 bases and J lost 6 bases. The CDR3 has 15 amino acids. CDR1 is MNHNY, CDR2 SVGAGI, per germline (reference sequence). CDR3 nucleotide sequence: TGTGCCAGCAGTTACCTCCCGGGACTAGCAAGCGAGCAGTACTTC. This encodes CASSYLPGLASEQYF.

This chain links TRBV7-8 with TRBJ1-1; 9 bases match TRBD1. This CDR3 has 14 amino acids. Germline V gives CDR1 SGHVS, CDR2 FQNEAQ. J gave up 11 bases and V 5 bases, and 12 bases lay outside the gene matches. This CDR3 is CASSPPGQGGSAFF. CDR3 nucleotides: TGTGCCAGCAGCCCACCGGGACAGGGTGGATCGGCTTTCTTT.

J is TRBJ2-2 and V is TRBV9, with 13 nucleotides matching TRBD2. The V and J ends lost 1 base and 4 bases, in that order; junction bases with no gene match: 13. The CDR3 covers 20 residues. CDR1 is SGDLS, CDR2 YYNGEE, per germline. CDR3 amino acids: CASSVPRGTSGNRATGELFF. CDR3 nucleotide sequence: TGTGCCAGCAGCGTACCCAGGGGGACTAGCGGGAATCGGGCCACCGGGGAGCTGTTTTTT.

The gene calls are TRBV7-3 and TRBJ1-1; 7 nucleotides agree with TRBD1. The germline V gene has CDR1 SGHTA and CDR2 FQGTGA. The CDR3 extends over 15 amino acids. V was pared by 6 bases and J by 6 bases, with 13 bases of the junction left unmatched. The DNA for the CDR3 is TGTGCCAGCAGGCACGACAAAGGGGGCTGCGCTGAAGCTTTCTTT. Protein product: CASRHDKGGCAEAFF.

The rearrangement links TRBV7-2 to TRBJ2-1; TRBD2 might be the D (6 bases). This CDR3 has 14 residues. Germline lookup yields CDR1 SGHTA and CDR2 FQGNSA. Trimming pared 5 bases from V and 7 bases from J, leaving 15 bases between. In DNA, the CDR3 is TGTGCCAGCAGCCCAGTGGGGGACTGGAATGAGCAGTTCTTC. This gives the protein CASSPVGDWNEQFF. The full variable domain, in which reference TRBV7-2 and TRBJ2-1 provide the parts outside the CDR3, is GAGVSQSPSNKVTEKGKDVELRCDPISGHTALYWYRQSLGQGLEFLIYFQGNSAPDKSGLPSDRFSAERTGGSVSTLTIQRTQQEDSAVYLCASSPVGDWNEQFFGPGTRLTVL.

The chain is built from TRBV19 and TRBJ2-2; 10 bases are a match to TRBD2. Germline V gives CDR1 LNHDA, CDR2 SQIVND (reference sequence). The CDR3 is made up of 16 amino acids. The ends lost 1 base at V and 1 base at J; junction bases unmatched: 0. As DNA, the CDR3 is TGTGCCAGTAGTATAGGACTAGCGGGGAACACCGGGGAGCTGTTTTTT. Translating gives CASSIGLAGNTGELFF.

This chain links TRBV5-1 with TRBJ1-2; D ambiguous. The CDR3 contains 13 residues. Germline CDR1 is SGHRS and CDR2 is YFSETQ. Trimming shortened V by 4 bases and J by 4 bases, and 11 bases separated the two germline ends. CDR3 nucleotides: TGCGCCAGCAGCGAGGATATCACCTATGGCTACACCTTC. Translation: CASSEDITYGYTF.

This clone was detected once. The V and J genes are TRBV5-1 and TRBJ2-7; unclear D gene. The CDR3 covers 12 residues. Trimming took 4 bases from V and 4 from J, leaving 9 bases between them. Per germline, CDR1 SGHRS and CDR2 YFSETQ. CDR3 in DNA: TGCGCCAGCAGCGAAACAGATTACGAGCAGTACTTC. Protein product: CASSETDYEQYF.

The genes are TRBV9 and TRBJ2-1; 10 nucleotides match TRBD2. CDR1 SGDLS and CDR2 YYNGEE come from the germline V gene. The V segment lost 2 bases and the J segment 16 bases; nucleotides outside the gene matches: 9. The CDR3 is 13 residues long. The CDR3 here is CASSVTSGFERFF. CDR3 coding DNA: TGTGCCAGCAGCGTGACTAGCGGGTTCGAGCGATTCTTC.

Details on this clone: One end of the junction does not line up with germline, which may come from a read error. The V gene is TRBV5-8, the J gene TRBJ2-1, with 9 bases aligning to TRBD2. The CDR3 spans 16 residues. Germline V gene lookup returns CDR1 SGHTS and CDR2 YDEGEE. The CDR3: CASSSQAGTSYYEQFF. CDR3 in DNA: TGTGCCAGCAGCTCCCAAGCGGGGACTAGCTACTATGAGCAGTTCTTC.

The rearrangement joins TRBV6-6 to TRBJ2-2, with D maybe TRBD2 (5 bases). The CDR3 contains 12 residues. V dropped 5 bases and J dropped 6 bases, with 7 bases sitting between them. CDR1 is MNHNY and CDR2 is SVGAGI in the germline V gene (reference sequence). The CDR3 region is CASSTSPGELFF. The CDR3 DNA is TGTGCCAGCAGTACTAGTCCCGGGGAGCTGTTTTTT.

J is TRBJ1-2 and V is TRBV29-1; D perhaps matches TRBD1 (5 bases). Germline V gene lookup returns CDR1 SQVTM and CDR2 ANQGSEA. The CDR3 runs to 13 residues. Trimming took 6 bases from V and 0 from J, leaving 11 bases between them. The CDR3 here is CSVDSLANYGYTF. The DNA for the CDR3 is TGCAGCGTCGACAGTCTAGCTAACTATGGCTACACCTTC.

The rearrangement joins TRBV12-5 to TRBJ2-5; 7 positions match TRBD1. Germline values: CDR1 LGHNT, CDR2 FRNRAP. V lost 5 bases, J lost 1 base, and 7 bases stayed unmatched. The CDR3 runs 15 residues. The CDR3 sequence: CASGLTGDSQETQYF. The CDR3 bases are TGTGCTAGTGGTCTAACAGGGGACAGCCAAGAGACCCAGTACTTC.

The chain joins TRBV20-1 to TRBJ1-2; D gene unclear. The germline V and J ends were trimmed by 3 bases and 0 bases, with 11 bases remaining between them. The CDR3 spans 14 residues. Germline CDR1 is DFQATT and CDR2 is SNEGSKA (reference sequence). The CDR3 DNA is TGCAGTGCTAGTCCGACGGGTACTAACTATGGCTACACCTTC. This gives the protein CSASPTGTNYGYTF.

This clone was seen a few times. The V and J genes are TRBV5-1 and TRBJ2-7; 9 bases are shared with TRBD1. Germline-derived CDR1 and CDR2 are SGHRS and YFSETQ. V was pared by 4 bases and J by 2 bases, with 7 bases of the junction left unmatched. The CDR3 runs to 15 residues. The CDR3 loop reads CASSQPGQGPYEQYF. CDR3 DNA sequence: TGCGCCAGCAGCCAGCCGGGACAGGGTCCCTACGAGCAGTACTTC.

This chain links TRBV12-3 or TRBV12-4 with TRBJ1-1, with D tentatively TRBD1 (6 bases). This CDR3 spans 11 amino acids. V shed 3 bases and J shed 9 bases, with 8 bases lying between them. CDR3 loop: CASSLDSKAFF. CDR3 sequence (DNA): TGTGCCAGCAGTTTGGACAGCAAAGCTTTCTTT.